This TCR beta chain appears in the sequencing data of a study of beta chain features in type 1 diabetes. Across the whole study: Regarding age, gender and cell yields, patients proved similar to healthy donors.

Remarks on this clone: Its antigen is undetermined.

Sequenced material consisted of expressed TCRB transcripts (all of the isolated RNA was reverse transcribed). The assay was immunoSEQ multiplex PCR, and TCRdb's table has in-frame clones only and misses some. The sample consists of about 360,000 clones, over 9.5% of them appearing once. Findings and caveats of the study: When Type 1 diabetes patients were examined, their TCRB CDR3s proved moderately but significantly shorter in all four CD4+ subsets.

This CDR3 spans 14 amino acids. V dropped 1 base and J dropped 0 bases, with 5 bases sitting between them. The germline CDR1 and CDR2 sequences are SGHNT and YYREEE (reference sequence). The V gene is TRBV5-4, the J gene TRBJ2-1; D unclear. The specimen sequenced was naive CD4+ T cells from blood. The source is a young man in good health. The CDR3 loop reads CASSLPGSYNEQFF. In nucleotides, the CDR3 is TGTGCCAGCAGCTTGCCGGGCTCCTACAATGAGCAGTTCTTC.